A selection of T cell receptor beta chains follows, all from one sample in a study of blood T cell repertoires in COVID-19. This table comes from immunoSEQ multiplex PCR, and its TCRdb copy is limited to in-frame clones, with some not included. The table includes about 250,000 clones, 85% detected once. The specimen was peripheral blood. The receptor source for this set is a woman in her sixties or seventies with active or convalescent COVID-19. The CDR3 runs from the conserved cysteine through the conserved F or W. A D gene is named only where the DNA matches it firmly. Some rows have no size entry. The others give once, few or many, or a class for an expanded clone.

abundance,v_gene,j_gene,d_gene,CDR3nt,CDR3aa
NA,TRBV4-2,TRBJ1-4,TRBD1,TGTGCCAGCAGCCAAGAGGGGACAGGGGGGTTACGTGAAAAACTGTTTTTT,CASSQEGTGGLREKLFF
NA,TRBV25-1,TRBJ2-7,TRBD1,TGTGCCAGCAGTAAGCCGGGACAGGGGGCTTACGAGCAGTACTTC,CASSKPGQGAYEQYF
NA,TRBV5-1,TRBJ2-1,TRBD1,TGCGCCAGCAGCCAACACAGGGGGCGCGGTCGCGACAATGAGCAGTTCTTC,CASSQHRGRGRDNEQFF
NA,TRBV5-4,TRBJ2-2,TRBD2,TGTGCCAGCAGCTCGGGACTAGCGGCCGGGGAGCTGTTTTTT,CASSSGLAAGELFF
NA,TRBV12-3/TRBV12-4,TRBJ2-7,NA,TGTGCCAGCAGTTTAAACACCTACGAGCAGTACTTC,CASSLNTYEQYF
NA,TRBV5-8,TRBJ2-1,NA,TGTGCCAGCAGCTTCGATGGGACTCCAGCTGTAGTTGGGGTGGGCAATGAGCAGTTCTTC,CASSFDGTPAVVGVGNEQFF
NA,TRBV29-1,TRBJ1-1,NA,TGCAGCGTTGACCCTCAGGGCAGAGTGAACACTGAAGCTTTCTTT,CSVDPQGRVNTEAFF
NA,TRBV6-5,TRBJ1-1,NA,TGTGCCAGCAGCCCACAGGGGAACACTGAAGCTTTCTTT,CASSPQGNTEAFF
NA,TRBV5-6,TRBJ1-5,NA,TGTGCCAGCAGCGGGCGGGTGAGCAATCAGCCCCAGCATTTT,CASSGRVSNQPQHF
NA,TRBV18,TRBJ2-7,NA,TGTGCCAGCTCACCTTCCTTGGCCGCCTACGAGCAGTACTTC,CASSPSLAAYEQYF
once,TRBV5-1,TRBJ2-2,TRBD1,TGCGCCAGCAGCTACACAGGGGGACGTGACACCGGGGAGCTGTTTTTT,CASSYTGGRDTGELFF
NA,TRBV5-4,TRBJ2-1,TRBD1,TGTGCCAGCAGCCGTCCCGGACAGGGGGAACACAATGAGCAGTTCTTC,CASSRPGQGEHNEQFF
once,TRBV19,TRBJ1-4,TRBD1,TGTGCCAGTAGCAACAGGGGGGGAGATGAAAAACTGTTTTTT,CASSNRGGDEKLFF
NA,TRBV6-4,TRBJ2-4,TRBD1,TGTGCCAGCAGTGGGACCGGGACAGGGGTCCCGCTAGCCAAAAACATTCAGTACTTC,CASSGTGTGVPLAKNIQYF
NA,TRBV5-1,TRBJ2-2,TRBD2,TGCGCCAGCAGCTTGACGGCGGGAGAGAACACCGGGGAGCTGTTTTTT,CASSLTAGENTGELFF
NA,TRBV3-1/TRBV3-2,TRBJ2-3,TRBD2,TGTGCCAGCAGCCTCACACATGTGGCGGGAGACGGGGATACGCAGTATTTT,CASSLTHVAGDGDTQYF
once,TRBV6-5,TRBJ1-3,NA,TGTGCCAGCATTAATCAGGCCCTCTCTGGAAACACCATATATTTT,CASINQALSGNTIYF
NA,TRBV24-1,TRBJ1-1,NA,TGTGCCACCAGTGATTTCGACCCACAGGGTAACACTGAAGCTTTCTTT,CATSDFDPQGNTEAFF
NA,TRBV18,TRBJ1-5,TRBD1,TGTGCCAGCTCACCTGGGACAGGAGAAGATCAGCCCCAGCATTTT,CASSPGTGEDQPQHF
NA,TRBV4-2,TRBJ2-1,TRBD2,TGTGCCAGCAGCCAAGAGGCTAGCGGGGGGGTTTACAATGAGCAGTTCTTC,CASSQEASGGVYNEQFF
NA,TRBV9,TRBJ2-2,TRBD2,TGTGCCAGCAGCGACGGACTAGCTACGAACACCGGGGAGCTGTTTTTT,CASSDGLATNTGELFF
NA,TRBV7-3,TRBJ2-3,NA,TGTGCCAGCAGCTCCGCGACTCACACGGATACGCAGTATTTT,CASSSATHTDTQYF
few,TRBV24-1,TRBJ1-5,TRBD1,TGTGCCACCAGTGACCCCACAGGGGGGCAGCCCCAGCATTTT,CATSDPTGGQPQHF
NA,TRBV28,TRBJ2-1,TRBD2,TGTGCCAGCAGTTGGACTAGCGGGGGGGCCTACAATGAGCAGTTCTTC,CASSWTSGGAYNEQFF
NA,TRBV28,TRBJ2-1,TRBD2,TGTGCCAGCAGTCCTCTCCTAGCGGGAGTCTACAATGAGCAGTTCTTC,CASSPLLAGVYNEQFF
NA,TRBV4-2,TRBJ2-2,TRBD2,TGTGCCAGCAGCCCCCTGAGCGGGGGAACCGGGGAGCTGTTTTTT,CASSPLSGGTGELFF
NA,TRBV30,TRBJ2-7,NA,TGTGCCTGGAGTGTAGGGCGGAGGGCCTACGAGCAGTACTTC,CAWSVGRRAYEQYF
NA,TRBV5-1,TRBJ2-1,NA,TGCGCCAGCAGCTCCCGAAGAGACAGCTCCTACAATGAGCAGTTCTTC,CASSSRRDSSYNEQFF
NA,TRBV7-9,TRBJ1-1,NA,TGTGCCAGCAGCTCATACACTGAAGCTTTCTTT,CASSSYTEAFF
NA,TRBV7-8,TRBJ1-5,TRBD1,TGTGCCAGCAGCCCGAGGACAGGGACGGTACGGCAGCCCCAGCATTTT,CASSPRTGTVRQPQHF
NA,TRBV2,TRBJ2-6,NA,TGTGCCAGCAGTGCAGGGGTAGGGGGGGCCAACGTCCTGACTTTC,CASSAGVGGANVLTF
NA,TRBV19,TRBJ2-1,TRBD2,TGTGCCAGTAGTACCCGTCGGGGGGGCCCGGGCAATGAGCAGTTCTTC,CASSTRRGGPGNEQFF
NA,TRBV28,TRBJ1-6,NA,TGTGCCGTAAGCCCCTTCTTGAATTCACCCCTCCACTTT,CAVSPFLNSPLHF
NA,TRBV10-3,TRBJ1-2,TRBD1,TGTGCCATCAGCGCCGGGACAGGGGGTGACTATGGCTACACCTTC,CAISAGTGGDYGYTF
NA,TRBV12-3/TRBV12-4,TRBJ1-1,NA,TGTGCCAGCACCCTTGGAAGGGGCTCTGAAGCTTTCTTT,CASTLGRGSEAFF
NA,TRBV5-1,TRBJ2-7,NA,TGCGCCAGCAGCTTTACGGGAGAGGCCTACGAGCAGTACTTC,CASSFTGEAYEQYF
NA,TRBV12-3/TRBV12-4,TRBJ2-1,NA,TGTGCCAGCAGTCACAGACAGGCCCCTAGGCAGTTCTTC,CASSHRQAPRQFF
NA,TRBV15,TRBJ1-1,NA,TGTGCCACCAGCAGAGATCCCGGGAACACTGAAGCTTTCTTT,CATSRDPGNTEAFF
NA,TRBV18,TRBJ2-5,NA,TGTGCCAGCTCATATAAAGAGACCCAGTACTTC,CASSYKETQYF
NA,TRBV2,TRBJ1-6,NA,TGTGCCAGCAGAAATGACGGGAGCTCCTATAATTCACCCCTCCACTTT,CASRNDGSSYNSPLHF
NA,TRBV6-2/TRBV6-3,TRBJ2-4,TRBD1,TGTGCCAGCAGTGCTAGACAGGGGGGTTTTGCCAAAAACATTCAGTACTTC,CASSARQGGFAKNIQYF
NA,TRBV7-2,TRBJ1-5,TRBD1,TGTGCCAGCAGCTTAGAAGGGGGCGGCAATCAGCCCCAGCATTTT,CASSLEGGGNQPQHF
NA,TRBV11-2,TRBJ1-3,TRBD1,TGTGCCAGCAGCGCCCCGGGACAGTCGACCTCTGGAAACACCATATATTTT,CASSAPGQSTSGNTIYF
NA,TRBV7-2,TRBJ2-1,TRBD2,TGTGCCAGCAGCTGGGACTATCACAATGAGCAGTTCTTC,CASSWDYHNEQFF
NA,TRBV27,TRBJ1-5,TRBD1,TGTGCCAGCAGCCCCCGACAGGGAGAAGGGCCCCAGCATTTT,CASSPRQGEGPQHF
once,TRBV3-1/TRBV3-2,TRBJ1-2,TRBD1,TGTGCCAGCAGCCAAGGAGACAGGGGCGGCTACACCTTC,CASSQGDRGGYTF
once,TRBV11-2,TRBJ1-3,TRBD1,TGTGCCAGCAGCACCGCCGGGACAGGGCCTGGAAACACCATATATTTT,CASSTAGTGPGNTIYF
NA,TRBV6-5,TRBJ1-3,TRBD1,TGTGCCAGCAGTTACTCCCCGACAGGGAGAGGAAACACCATATATTTT,CASSYSPTGRGNTIYF
NA,TRBV12-1,TRBJ2-1,NA,TGTGCCAGCAGCTCGACAGGAGCTTACAATGAGCAGTTCTTC,CASSSTGAYNEQFF
NA,TRBV19,TRBJ2-1,TRBD1,TGTGCCAGTAGTCCCACAGGGGGCCAGTACTACAATGAGCAGTTCTTC,CASSPTGGQYYNEQFF
NA,TRBV9,TRBJ2-1,TRBD2,TGTGCCAGCAGCGTAGATTGGGCTAGCGGGTACAATGAGCAGTTCTTC,CASSVDWASGYNEQFF